Described below is a single TCR beta chain sequence and its context. The sample is drawn from a study of identical twins. Germline loops: CDR1 WSHSY, CDR2 SAAADI. The CDR3 length is 14 residues. The trim removed 8 bases at V and 7 bases at J, leaving 11 bases unmatched. MiXCR was run by TCRdb on the 5' RACE reads, yielding one entry per CDR3 protein. The sample carries about 530,000 distinct CDR3 sequences, roughly 15% recorded once. The same sample was also studied in work on yellow fever vaccine responses in identical twins.

The sample was CD4+ T cells sorted from blood. This chain connects TRBV10-2 to TRBJ2-1; the match to TRBD2 covers 7 bases. The receptor's source is a woman younger than 30 in good health. The CDR3 bases are TGCGCCAGCGGGTTGGCGGGGGTGAGTAATGAGCAGTTCTTC. Encoded protein: CASGLAGVSNEQFF.